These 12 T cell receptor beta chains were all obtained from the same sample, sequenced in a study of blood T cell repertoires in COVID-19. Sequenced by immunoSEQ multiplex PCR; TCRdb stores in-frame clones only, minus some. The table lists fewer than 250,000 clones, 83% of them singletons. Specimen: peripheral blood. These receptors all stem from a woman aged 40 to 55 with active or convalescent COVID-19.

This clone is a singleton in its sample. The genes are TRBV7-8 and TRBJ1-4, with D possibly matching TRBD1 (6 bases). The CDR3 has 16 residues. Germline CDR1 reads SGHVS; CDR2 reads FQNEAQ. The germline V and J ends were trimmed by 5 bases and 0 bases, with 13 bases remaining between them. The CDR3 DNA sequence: TGTGCCAGCAGCGAGCGGACAGACGCAACTAATGAAAAACTGTTTTTT. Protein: CASSERTDATNEKLFF.

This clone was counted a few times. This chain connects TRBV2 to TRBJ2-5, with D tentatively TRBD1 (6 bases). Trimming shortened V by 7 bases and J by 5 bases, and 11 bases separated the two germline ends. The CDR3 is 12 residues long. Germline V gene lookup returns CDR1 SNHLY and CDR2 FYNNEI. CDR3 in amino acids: CASNNRAETQYF. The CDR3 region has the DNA TGTGCCAGCAATAACAGGGCCGAGACCCAGTACTTC.

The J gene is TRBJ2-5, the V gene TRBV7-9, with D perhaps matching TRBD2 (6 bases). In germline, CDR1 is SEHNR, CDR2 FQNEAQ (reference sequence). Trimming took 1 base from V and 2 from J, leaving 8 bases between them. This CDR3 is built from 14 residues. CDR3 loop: CASSLGGVQETQYF. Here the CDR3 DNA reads TGTGCCAGCAGCTTAGGCGGGGTTCAAGAGACCCAGTACTTC.

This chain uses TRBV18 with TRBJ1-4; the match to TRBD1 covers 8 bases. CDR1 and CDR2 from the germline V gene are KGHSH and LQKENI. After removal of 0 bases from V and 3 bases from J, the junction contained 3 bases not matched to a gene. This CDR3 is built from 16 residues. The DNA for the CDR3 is TGTGCCAGCTCACCACCCTCAGGGGGCCCTAATGAAAAACTGTTTTTT. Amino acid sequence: CASSPPSGGPNEKLFF.

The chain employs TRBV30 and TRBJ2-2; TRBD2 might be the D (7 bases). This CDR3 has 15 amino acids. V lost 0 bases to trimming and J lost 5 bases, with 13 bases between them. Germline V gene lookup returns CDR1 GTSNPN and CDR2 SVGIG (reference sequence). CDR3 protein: CAWSVRGAGTGELFF. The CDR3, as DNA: TGTGCCTGGAGTGTACGGGGGGCCGGTACCGGGGAGCTGTTTTTT.

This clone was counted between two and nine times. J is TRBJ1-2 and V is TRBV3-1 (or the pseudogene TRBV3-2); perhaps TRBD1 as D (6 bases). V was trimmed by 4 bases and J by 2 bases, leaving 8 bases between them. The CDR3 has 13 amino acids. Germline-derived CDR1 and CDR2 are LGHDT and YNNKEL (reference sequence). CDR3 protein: CASSRDTNYGYTF. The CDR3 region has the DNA TGTGCCAGCAGCCGGGACACCAACTATGGCTACACCTTC.

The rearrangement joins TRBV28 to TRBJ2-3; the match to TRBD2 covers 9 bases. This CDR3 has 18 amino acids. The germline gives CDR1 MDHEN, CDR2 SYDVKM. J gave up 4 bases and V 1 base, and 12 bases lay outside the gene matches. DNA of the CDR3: TGTGCCAGCAGTTTATTAGGTAGCGGGGGATATCGGGCAGATACGCAGTATTTT. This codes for CASSLLGSGGYRADTQYF.

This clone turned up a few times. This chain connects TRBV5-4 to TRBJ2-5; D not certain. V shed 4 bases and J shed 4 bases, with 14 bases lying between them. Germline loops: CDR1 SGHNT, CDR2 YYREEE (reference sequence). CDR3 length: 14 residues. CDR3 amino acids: CASSPTGSGETQYF. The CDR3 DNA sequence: TGTGCCAGCAGCCCTACTGGATCAGGAGAGACCCAGTACTTC.

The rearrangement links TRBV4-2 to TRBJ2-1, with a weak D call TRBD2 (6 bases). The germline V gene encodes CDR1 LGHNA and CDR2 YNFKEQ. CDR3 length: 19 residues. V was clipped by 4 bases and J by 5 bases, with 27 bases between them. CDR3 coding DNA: TGTGCCAGCAGCCTAGAGATAGGTCAAGAGCGGGTCCGACACAATGAGCAGTTCTTC. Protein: CASSLEIGQERVRHNEQFF.

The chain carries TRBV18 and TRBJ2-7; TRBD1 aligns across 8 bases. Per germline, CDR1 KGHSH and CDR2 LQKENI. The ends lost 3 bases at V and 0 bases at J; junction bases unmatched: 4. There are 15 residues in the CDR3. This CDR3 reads CASSPPDRASYEQYF. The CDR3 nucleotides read TGTGCCAGCTCACCGCCGGACAGGGCCTCCTACGAGCAGTACTTC.

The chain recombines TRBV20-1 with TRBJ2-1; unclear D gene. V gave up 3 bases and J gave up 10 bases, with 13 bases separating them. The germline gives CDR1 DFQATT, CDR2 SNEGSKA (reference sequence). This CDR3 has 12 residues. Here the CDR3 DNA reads TGCAGTGCTAGTAGTTTTCAGAAGGAGCAGTTCTTC. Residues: CSASSFQKEQFF.

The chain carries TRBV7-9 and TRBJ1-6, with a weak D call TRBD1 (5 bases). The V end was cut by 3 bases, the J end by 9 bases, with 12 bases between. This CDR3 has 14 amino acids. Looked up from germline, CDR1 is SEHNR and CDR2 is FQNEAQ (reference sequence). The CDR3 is CASSFDSKTSPLHF. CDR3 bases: TGTGCCAGCAGCTTCGACAGTAAAACTTCACCCCTCCACTTT.